This T cell receptor (beta chain) stems from a study of T cells after yellow fever vaccination (dated by TCRdb to about 2019). Turning to the overall study: The SMART-Seq v4 Ultra Low Input RNA kit was used to prepare libraries from fractions with low cell numbers. Bulk TCR alpha and beta repertoires were sequenced longitudinally to track T-cell clones before and after primary and booster YFV17D yellow fever vaccination. Two healthy male donors, one aged 18 to 30 and one aged 30 to 40 years, made up the cohort. Bulk PBMC replicates and cell subsets were isolated from blood drawn at multiple timepoints before and after both primary and secondary immunization. The investigation overall reported the following: Compared with the primary T-cell response, the secondary T-cell response was faster but weaker, reaching its peak on day 5 rather than on day 15. The study included only a couple of donors, which limits how far the findings can be generalized. A small fraction of clonotypes showed up in both the CD4 and CD8 compartments, probably as a result of convergent recombination. After the booster, most of the clones that had expanded following primary vaccination were detected again (around 95% of CD4 and 80% to 90% of CD8), which suggests that memory was broadly maintained. Computational filtering was needed because FACS-sorted repertoires could contain abundant contaminating clonotypes from the bulk population.

This clonotype came up many times. Which antigen it targets is not known. The input lacks base qualities; no much larger clone sits a single base away. TCR cDNA was made using 5'RACE template switching, a step that added a universal primer site and unique molecular identifiers. cDNA synthesis was primed from both the TCR alpha and TCR beta constant segments. Library amplification involved two PCR steps, and the second step added sample barcodes and sequencing adapters. Libraries were sequenced on Illumina HiSeq 2500 (2x100 bp) or NovaSeq (2x150 bp). Per the source publication's procedure: MIGEC was used to demultiplex reads and collapse the reads into UMI consensus sequences, and MiXCR was used for V(D)J alignment. Clonotypes responding to the vaccine were identified with edgeR on replicate PBMC samples, with the criteria of FDR below 0.01 and a log2 fold change above 5 up to day 15. Bulk clonotypes were assigned CD4 or CD8 identity according to which sequenced CD4 or CD8 repertoire held them at higher abundance. The public sequencing data were trimmed at Q25 with fastp and processed into clonotypes with MiXCR by TCRdb, which kept only in-frame beta chains. One record per CDR3 amino acid sequence lists the most common genes and DNA. It is TCRdb's table, rather than the study itself, that gives the V and J calls and clone size. The sample table holds some 30,000 distinct CDR3 sequences, of which around 4.3% were seen once. The ten largest clones add up to under 55% of the sample.

The CDR3 spans 14 residues, from the cysteine through the phenylalanine. Only the CDR3 part of the read is kept: 42 bases, read in frame from the first base. Trimming costs V 3 bases and J 3 bases, and their ends lie 12 bases apart. According to the germline V gene (reference sequence), CDR1 reads DFQATT and CDR2 reads SNEGSKA. Read against the paper, the sample's treatment or condition label means: live attenuated yellow fever vaccine strain. A standard Ficoll-Paque protocol was used to isolate PBMCs from peripheral blood. Dynabeads CD4 and CD8 positive selection kits were used to isolate CD4 and CD8 T-cell fractions. TriZol was used to extract RNA from bulk PBMCs, from CD4 and CD8 fractions, and from dextramer-positive and dextramer-negative fractions.

The source material was CD8+ T cells sorted from PBMCs, sampled 5 days after the yellow fever booster vaccination. The TCR was taken from a man aged 30 to 45 who received the YFV17D yellow fever vaccine. This receptor chain uses TRBV20-1 and TRBJ2-1, and possibly TRBD2, on 6 matching bases. The sequenced DNA is TGCAGTGCTAGTATCGGGAGTTTCTACAATGAGCAGTTCTTC. Its protein reads: CSASIGSFYNEQFF.